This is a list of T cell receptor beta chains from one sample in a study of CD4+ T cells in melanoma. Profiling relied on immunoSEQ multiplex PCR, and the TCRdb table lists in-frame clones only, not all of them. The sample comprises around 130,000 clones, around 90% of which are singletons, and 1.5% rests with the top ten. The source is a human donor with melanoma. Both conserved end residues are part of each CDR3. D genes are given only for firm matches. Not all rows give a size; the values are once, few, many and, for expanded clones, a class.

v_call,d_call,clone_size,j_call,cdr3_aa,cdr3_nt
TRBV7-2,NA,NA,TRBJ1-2,CASSFSGYGYTF,TGTGCCAGCAGCTTTTCCGGCTATGGCTACACCTTC
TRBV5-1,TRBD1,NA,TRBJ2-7,CASSLEIGTGNEQYF,TGCGCCAGCAGCTTGGAAATTGGGACAGGGAACGAGCAGTACTTC
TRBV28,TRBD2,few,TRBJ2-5,CATRGTGGREETQYF,TGTGCCACCCGGGGGACGGGGGGGCGGGAGGAGACCCAGTACTTC
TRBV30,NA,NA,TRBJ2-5,CAWSAGRQETQYF,TGTGCCTGGAGTGCGGGGAGGCAAGAGACCCAGTACTTC
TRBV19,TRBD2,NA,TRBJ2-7,CASRASGGYEQYF,TGTGCCAGTAGGGCTAGCGGGGGCTACGAGCAGTACTTC
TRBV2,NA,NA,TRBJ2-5,CASIKDIHIGETQYF,TGTGCCAGCATCAAGGACATCCACATTGGGGAGACCCAGTACTTC
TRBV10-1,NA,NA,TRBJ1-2,CASSEGLLYGYTF,TGCGCCAGCAGTGAGGGTCTACTCTATGGCTACACCTTC
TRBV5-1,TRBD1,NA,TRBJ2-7,CASSLQGISYEQYF,TGCGCCAGCAGCTTACAGGGGATCTCCTACGAGCAGTACTTC
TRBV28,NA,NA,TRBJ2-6,CASSFMAGANVLTF,TGTGCCAGCAGTTTTATGGCAGGGGCCAACGTCCTGACTTTC
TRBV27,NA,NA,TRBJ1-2,CASSFQGNYGYTF,TGTGCCAGCAGTTTCCAGGGGAACTATGGCTACACCTTC
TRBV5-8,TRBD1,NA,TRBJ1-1,CASSLYGTGRTSDTEAFF,TGTGCCAGCAGCTTGTACGGGACAGGTAGGACTTCGGACACTGAAGCTTTCTTT
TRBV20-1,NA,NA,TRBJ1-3,CSGSSGNTIYF,TGCAGTGGAAGCTCTGGAAACACCATATATTTT
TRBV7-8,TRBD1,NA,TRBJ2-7,CASWGGGTGAGEQYF,TGTGCCAGCTGGGGGGGCGGGACAGGGGCGGGAGAGCAGTACTTC
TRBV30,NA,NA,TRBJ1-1,CAWREQGLGEAFF,TGTGCCTGGAGGGAACAGGGATTAGGTGAAGCTTTCTTT
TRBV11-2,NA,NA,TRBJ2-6,CASSLGLTGANVLTF,TGTGCCAGCAGCTTAGGTCTGACTGGGGCCAACGTCCTGACTTTC
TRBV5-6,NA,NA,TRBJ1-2,CASSSFKAVLVDYGYTF,TGTGCCAGCAGCTCGTTTAAAGCCGTCCTAGTCGACTATGGCTACACCTTC
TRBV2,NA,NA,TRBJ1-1,CASTPWGSEAFF,TGTGCCAGCACTCCCTGGGGGTCCGAAGCTTTCTTT
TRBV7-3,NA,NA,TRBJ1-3,CASSDQSGNTIYF,TGTGCCAGCAGCGATCAATCTGGAAACACCATATATTTT
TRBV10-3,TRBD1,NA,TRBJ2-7,CAIRAGTGDIYEQYF,TGTGCCATCAGGGCCGGGACAGGAGACATATACGAGCAGTACTTC
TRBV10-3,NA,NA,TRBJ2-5,CAISEMPFETQYF,TGTGCCATCAGTGAAATGCCCTTCGAGACCCAGTACTTC
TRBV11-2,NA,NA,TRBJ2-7,CASSLQTAYEQYF,TGTGCCAGCAGCTTGCAGACAGCCTACGAGCAGTACTTC
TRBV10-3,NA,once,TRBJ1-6,CAIGQANNSPLHF,TGTGCCATCGGGCAGGCCAATAATTCACCCCTCCACTTT
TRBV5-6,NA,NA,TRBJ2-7,CASSLGYEQYF,TGTGCCAGCAGCTTGGGGTACGAGCAGTACTTC
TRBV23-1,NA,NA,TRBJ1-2,CASSHWPENYGYTF,TGCGCCAGCAGTCATTGGCCTGAAAACTATGGCTACACCTTC
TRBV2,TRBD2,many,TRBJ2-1,CASSDEGTSGRNEQFF,TGTGCCAGCAGTGACGAAGGGACTAGCGGGCGCAATGAGCAGTTCTTC
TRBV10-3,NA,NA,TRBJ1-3,CAISNLRGRTGNTIYF,TGTGCCATCAGTAACCTCAGGGGTCGGACTGGAAACACCATATATTTT